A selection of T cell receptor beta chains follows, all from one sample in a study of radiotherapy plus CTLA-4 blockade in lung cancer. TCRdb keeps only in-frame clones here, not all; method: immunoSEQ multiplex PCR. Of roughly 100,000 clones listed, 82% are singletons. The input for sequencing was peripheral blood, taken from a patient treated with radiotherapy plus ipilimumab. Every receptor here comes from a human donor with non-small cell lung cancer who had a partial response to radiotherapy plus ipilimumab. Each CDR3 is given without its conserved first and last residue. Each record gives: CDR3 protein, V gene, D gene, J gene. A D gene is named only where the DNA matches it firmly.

ASGLGQGLETQY,TRBV12-5,TRBD1,TRBJ2-5
ASTLAGGFEEQY,TRBV7-9,TRBD2,TRBJ2-7
ASSLRDPRDTQY,TRBV14,-,TRBJ2-3
ASSVGGTGPNTIY,TRBV5-1,TRBD1,TRBJ1-3
ASSLRQGGETQY,TRBV18,TRBD1,TRBJ2-5
ASGESTGQGAINEQF,TRBV10-1,TRBD1,TRBJ2-1
ASSFPPSGGIAYEQY,TRBV27,-,TRBJ2-7
ASSSQGAGTEAF,TRBV6-5,TRBD1,TRBJ1-1
ASSQADYNEQF,TRBV14,-,TRBJ2-1
ASSLGTGTDTQY,TRBV5-4,-,TRBJ2-3
ASSFRAGGHLDEQY,TRBV27,TRBD2,-
ASSFSWTDTQY,TRBV7-2,-,TRBJ2-3
ASTSDGRAGKLF,TRBV28,-,TRBJ1-4
ASRRTDYNDQPQH,TRBV6-1,-,TRBJ1-5
ASSSYSHYGYT,TRBV7-2,-,TRBJ1-2
ASSVAMAGEPHEQY,TRBV9,TRBD2,TRBJ2-7
ASSSYSRPNTEAF,TRBV7-3,-,TRBJ1-1
ASSARWGQMETNEKLF,TRBV4-1,-,TRBJ1-4
ASSTVANTGELF,TRBV9,-,TRBJ2-2
ASSTERGRYYNEQF,TRBV5-6,TRBD2,TRBJ2-1
ASSLLNSNTGELF,TRBV28,-,TRBJ2-2
ASSSLGTGRHEQY,TRBV5-6,TRBD1,TRBJ2-7
AISEHGTGQGDTEAF,TRBV10-3,TRBD1,TRBJ1-1
ASSTRSGDLWEQY,TRBV7-9,TRBD2,TRBJ2-7
ASAEGAGLVGEQF,TRBV12-5,-,TRBJ2-1
ASSDLSGRRVYEQY,TRBV7-9,TRBD2,TRBJ2-7
ASSLGYKGATNEKLF,TRBV7-8,-,TRBJ1-4
ASRPSGGLSYEQY,TRBV7-2,TRBD2,TRBJ2-7
ASSRTLSSYNEQF,TRBV25-1,-,TRBJ2-1
ASSYSSRANTEAF,TRBV6-5,-,TRBJ1-1
SVGSQETQY,TRBV20-1,-,TRBJ2-5
ASRDTNTGELF,TRBV5-1,-,TRBJ2-2
ASTLNRERNTEAF,TRBV6-5,-,TRBJ1-1
ASSLDRNTEAF,TRBV7-2,-,TRBJ1-1
ASRRGGDSNTGELF,TRBV19,-,TRBJ2-2
ASSARTSGIYEQY,TRBV9,TRBD2,TRBJ2-7
ASTPGLAGVADTQY,TRBV19,TRBD2,TRBJ2-3
ASSLGQGARNEQY,TRBV7-9,TRBD1,TRBJ2-7
ATSRSPRVAGGLETQY,TRBV15,TRBD2,TRBJ2-5
RGMNTEAF,TRBV20-1,-,TRBJ1-1
ASSLTPGQANEKLF,TRBV5-6,TRBD1,TRBJ1-4
ASSTTRTYEQY,TRBV6-1,-,TRBJ2-7
ASSLVGEGEQF,TRBV5-1,TRBD2,TRBJ2-1
ASLGGSGLYGYT,TRBV28,TRBD1,TRBJ1-2
ASSRTGVSTDTQY,TRBV4-2,-,TRBJ2-3
ASSMGTRALEAF,TRBV19,-,TRBJ1-1
ASSRVAGGPGELF,TRBV6-1,TRBD2,TRBJ2-2
ASSLLGAWEQF,TRBV28,-,TRBJ2-1
ASSESGQEREQF,TRBV9,TRBD1,TRBJ2-1
ASSQGLAVPYNEQF,TRBV4-3,-,TRBJ2-1
ASSLNRDAEQF,TRBV27,-,TRBJ2-1
ASSTPGDRHAEAF,TRBV7-2,TRBD1,TRBJ1-1